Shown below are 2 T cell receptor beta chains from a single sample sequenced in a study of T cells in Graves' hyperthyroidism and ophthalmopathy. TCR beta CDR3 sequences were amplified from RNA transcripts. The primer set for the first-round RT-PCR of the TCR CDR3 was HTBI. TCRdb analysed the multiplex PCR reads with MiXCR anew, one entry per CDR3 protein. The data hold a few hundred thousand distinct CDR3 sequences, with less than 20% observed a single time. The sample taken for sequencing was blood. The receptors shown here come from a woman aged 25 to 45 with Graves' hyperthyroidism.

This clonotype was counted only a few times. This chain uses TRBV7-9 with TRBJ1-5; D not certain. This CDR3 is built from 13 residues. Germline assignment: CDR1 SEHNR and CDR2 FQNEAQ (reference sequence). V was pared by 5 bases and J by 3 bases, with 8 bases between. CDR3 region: CASSPEVNQPQHF. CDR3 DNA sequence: TGTGCCAGCAGCCCGGAGGTCAATCAGCCCCAGCATTTT.

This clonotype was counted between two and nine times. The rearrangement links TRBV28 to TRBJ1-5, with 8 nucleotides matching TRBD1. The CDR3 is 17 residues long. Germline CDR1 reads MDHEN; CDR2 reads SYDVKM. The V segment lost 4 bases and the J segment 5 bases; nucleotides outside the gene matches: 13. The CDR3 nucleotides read TGTGCCAGCAGTTCCCACATGGACAGGGAGGGATATCAGCCCCAGCATTTT. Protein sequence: CASSSHMDREGYQPQHF.